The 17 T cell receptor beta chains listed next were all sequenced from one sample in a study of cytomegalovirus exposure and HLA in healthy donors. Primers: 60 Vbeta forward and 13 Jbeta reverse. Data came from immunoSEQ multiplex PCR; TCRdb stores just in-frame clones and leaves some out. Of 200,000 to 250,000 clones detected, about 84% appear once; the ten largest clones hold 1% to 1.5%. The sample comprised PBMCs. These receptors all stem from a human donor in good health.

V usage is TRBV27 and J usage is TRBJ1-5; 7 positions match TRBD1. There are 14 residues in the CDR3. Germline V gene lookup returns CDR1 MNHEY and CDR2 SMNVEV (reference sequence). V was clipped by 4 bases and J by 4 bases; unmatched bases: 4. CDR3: CASSSGQDNQPQHF. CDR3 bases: TGTGCCAGCAGTTCCGGACAGGATAATCAGCCCCAGCATTTT.

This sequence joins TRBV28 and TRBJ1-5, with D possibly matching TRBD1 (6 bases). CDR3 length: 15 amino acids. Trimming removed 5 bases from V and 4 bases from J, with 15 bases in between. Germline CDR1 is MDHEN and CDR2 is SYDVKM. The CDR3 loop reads CASSLQGWGNQPQHF. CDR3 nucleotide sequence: TGTGCCAGCAGTCTCCAGGGGTGGGGAAATCAGCCCCAGCATTTT. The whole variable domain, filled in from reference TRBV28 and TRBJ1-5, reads DVKVTQSSRYLVKRTGEKVFLECVQDMDHENMFWYRQDPGLGLRLIYFSYDVKMKEKGDIPEGYSVSREKKERFSLILESASTNQTSMYLCASSLQGWGNQPQHFGDGTRLSIL.

The DNA for the CDR3 is TGTGCCAGCAGTTTCTCCTACAGCTACAATGAGCAGTTCTTC. It specifies CASSFSYSYNEQFF. The chain combines TRBV28 with TRBJ2-1; D remains ambiguous. The CDR3 contains 14 residues. V lost 3 bases and J lost 3, with 9 bases in between. CDR1 and CDR2 from the germline V gene are MDHEN and SYDVKM.

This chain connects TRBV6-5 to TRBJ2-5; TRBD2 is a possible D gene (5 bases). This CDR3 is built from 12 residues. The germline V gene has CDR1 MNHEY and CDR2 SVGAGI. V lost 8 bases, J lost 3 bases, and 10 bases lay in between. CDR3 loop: CASRVGEETQYF. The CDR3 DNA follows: TGTGCCAGCCGGGTGGGAGAAGAGACCCAGTACTTC.

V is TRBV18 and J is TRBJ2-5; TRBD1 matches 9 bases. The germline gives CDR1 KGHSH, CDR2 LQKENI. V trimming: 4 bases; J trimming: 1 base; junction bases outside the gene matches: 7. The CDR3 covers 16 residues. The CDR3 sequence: CASSRYRDRAQETQYF. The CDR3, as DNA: TGTGCCAGCTCACGATACCGGGACAGGGCCCAAGAGACCCAGTACTTC.

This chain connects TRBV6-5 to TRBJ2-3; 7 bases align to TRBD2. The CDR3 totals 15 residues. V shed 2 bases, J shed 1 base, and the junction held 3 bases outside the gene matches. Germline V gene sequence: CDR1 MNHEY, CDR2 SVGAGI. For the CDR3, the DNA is TGTGCCAGCAGTTACGAGGCGGGGGGCACAGATACGCAGTATTTT. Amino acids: CASSYEAGGTDTQYF.

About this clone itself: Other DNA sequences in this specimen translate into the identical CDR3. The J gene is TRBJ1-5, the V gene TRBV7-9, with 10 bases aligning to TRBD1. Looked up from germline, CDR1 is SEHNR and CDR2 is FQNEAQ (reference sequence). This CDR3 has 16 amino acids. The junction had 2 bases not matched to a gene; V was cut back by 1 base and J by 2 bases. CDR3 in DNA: TGTGCCAGCAGCTTAGTGGGGACAGGGGGCAATCAGCCCCAGCATTTT. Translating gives CASSLVGTGGNQPQHF.

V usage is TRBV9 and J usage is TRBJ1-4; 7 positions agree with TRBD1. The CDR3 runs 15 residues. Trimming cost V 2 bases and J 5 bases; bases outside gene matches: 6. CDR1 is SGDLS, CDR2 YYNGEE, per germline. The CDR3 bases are TGTGCCAGCAGCGTTGAGGGACAGTTAAATGAAAAACTGTTTTTT. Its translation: CASSVEGQLNEKLFF.

In DNA, the CDR3 is TGTGCCAGCAGTCCCAACCCGGGCGCTAGCGGGAGTTCCTACGAGCAGTACTTC. Translated, it gives CASSPNPGASGSSYEQYF. The rearrangement uses TRBV28 and TRBJ2-7; TRBD2 agrees at 10 bases. The CDR3 length is 18 residues. The germline CDR1 and CDR2 sequences are MDHEN and SYDVKM. After removal of 5 bases from V and 1 base from J, the junction contained 14 bases not matched to a gene.

The CDR3 reads CASSQYPGAGDTEAFF. CDR3 bases: TGCGCCAGCAGCCAATATCCAGGGGCGGGAGACACTGAAGCTTTCTTT. This chain connects TRBV4-1 to TRBJ1-1; a weak D match, TRBD1 (6 bases). Germline lookup yields CDR1 MGHRA and CDR2 YSYEKL. This CDR3 comprises 16 residues. Trimming removed 2 bases at V and 3 bases at J, with 16 bases between.

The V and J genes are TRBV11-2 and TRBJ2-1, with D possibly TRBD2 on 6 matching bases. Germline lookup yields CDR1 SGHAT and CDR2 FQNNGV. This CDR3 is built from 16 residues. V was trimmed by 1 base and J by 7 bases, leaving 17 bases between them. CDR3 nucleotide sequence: TGTGCCAGCAGCTTAGTTGGGGACCCTCGGGGGAATGAGCAGTTCTTC. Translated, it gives CASSLVGDPRGNEQFF.

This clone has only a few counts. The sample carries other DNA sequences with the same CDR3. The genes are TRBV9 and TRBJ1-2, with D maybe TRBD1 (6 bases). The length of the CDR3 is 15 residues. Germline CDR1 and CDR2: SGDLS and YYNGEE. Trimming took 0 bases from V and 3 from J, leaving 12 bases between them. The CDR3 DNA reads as TGTGCCAGCAGCGTAGCAGGAGGGGGGGACTATGGCTACACCTTC. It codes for CASSVAGGGDYGYTF.

The CDR3 region is CASSLLYGKGLAGTLLYEQYF. CDR3 DNA: TGTGCCAGCAGTTTATTATACGGAAAGGGACTAGCGGGAACCTTGTTGTACGAGCAGTACTTC. This chain uses TRBV27 with TRBJ2-7, with 13 bases aligning to TRBD2. The germline gives CDR1 MNHEY, CDR2 SMNVEV (reference sequence). CDR3 length: 21 residues. The ends lost 1 base at V and 4 bases at J; junction bases unmatched: 19.

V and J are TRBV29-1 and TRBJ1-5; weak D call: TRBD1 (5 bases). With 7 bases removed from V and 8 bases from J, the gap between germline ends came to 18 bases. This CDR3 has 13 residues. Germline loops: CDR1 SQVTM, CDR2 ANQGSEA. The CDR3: CSDHRQTRKPQHF. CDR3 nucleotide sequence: TGCAGCGACCACCGACAGACGAGAAAGCCCCAGCATTTT.

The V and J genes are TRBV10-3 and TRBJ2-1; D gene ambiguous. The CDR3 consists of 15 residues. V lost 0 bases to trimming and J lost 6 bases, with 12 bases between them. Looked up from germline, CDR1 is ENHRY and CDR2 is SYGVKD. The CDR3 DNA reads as TGTGCCATCAGTGAGTCAGGTGGGTCAGGCAATGAGCAGTTCTTC. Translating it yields CAISESGGSGNEQFF.

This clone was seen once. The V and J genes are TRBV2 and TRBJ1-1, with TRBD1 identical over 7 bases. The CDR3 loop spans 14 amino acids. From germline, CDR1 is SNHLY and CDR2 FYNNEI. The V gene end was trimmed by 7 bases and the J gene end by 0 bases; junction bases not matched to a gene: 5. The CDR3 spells CASITGVMNTEAFF. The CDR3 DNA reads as TGTGCCAGCATTACAGGGGTAATGAACACTGAAGCTTTCTTT. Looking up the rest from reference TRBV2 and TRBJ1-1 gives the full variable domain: EPEVTQTPSHQVTQMGQEVILRCVPISNHLYFYWYRQILGQKVEFLVSFYNNEISEKSEIFDDQFSVERPDGSNFTLKIRSTKLEDSAMYFCASITGVMNTEAFFGQGTRLTVV.

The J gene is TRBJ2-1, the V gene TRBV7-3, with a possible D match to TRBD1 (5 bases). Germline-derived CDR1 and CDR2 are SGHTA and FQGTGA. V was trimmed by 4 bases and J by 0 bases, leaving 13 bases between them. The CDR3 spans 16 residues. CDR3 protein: CASSSLQGSSYNEQFF. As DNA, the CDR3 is TGTGCCAGCAGCTCACTTCAGGGAAGCTCCTACAATGAGCAGTTCTTC.